The clone carrying this T cell receptor beta chain occurred a few times. Through a sample-barcoded 5' primer and a J-beta primer mix, a second PCR was run for roughly 6 to 11 cycles. Sequencing of every sample gave 2.5 million or more CDR3-containing paired-end reads. Using its own MiXCR run on the 5' RACE reads, TCRdb lists one record per CDR3 protein. The table shows approximately 360,000 distinct CDR3 sequences, with over 45% occurring only once. The data were obtained in a study of blood T cells in healthy people across ages. The source is a man aged 60 to 75 in good health. What was sequenced was blood.

The CDR3 DNA sequence: TGTGCCAGCAGCCAAGGTGGCCCCCAAGAGACCCAGTACTTC. Translation gives CASSQGGPQETQYF. The genes are TRBV4-2 and TRBJ2-5; D is unclear. Germline assignment: CDR1 LGHNA and CDR2 YNFKEQ. V was cut by 1 base and J by 1 base, with 7 bases left in between. CDR3 length: 14 amino acids.